The 8 T cell receptor beta chains below come from one sample, sequenced in a study of blood T cell repertoires in COVID-19. Data came from immunoSEQ multiplex PCR; TCRdb stores just in-frame clones and leaves some out. Altogether a few hundred thousand clones are present, 70% to 90% being singletons, with the ten largest covering 3.6%. Sequencing was performed on peripheral blood. The receptors shown here come from a man aged 18 to 30 with active or convalescent COVID-19.

The chain recombines TRBV29-1 with TRBJ1-1; 8 bases are shared with TRBD1. The germline CDR1 and CDR2 sequences are SQVTM and ANQGSEA. This CDR3 comprises 13 residues. Trimming cost V 4 bases and J 4 bases; bases outside gene matches: 5. CDR3 bases: TGCAGCGTTGGAAGGACAGGGAGCACTGAAGCTTTCTTT. Its translation: CSVGRTGSTEAFF.

The rearrangement uses TRBV11-2 and TRBJ2-2, with 15 bases lining up with TRBD2. Trimming cost V 5 bases and J 10 bases; bases outside gene matches: 11. Germline V gene lookup returns CDR1 SGHAT and CDR2 FQNNGV. This CDR3 is 17 amino acids long. As DNA, the CDR3 is TGTGCCAGCAGCCATATTGGACTAGCGGGAGGGCCTGAGGAGCTGTTTTTT. Protein sequence: CASSHIGLAGGPEELFF. The variable domain in full, with the rest retrieved from reference TRBV11-2 and TRBJ2-2, is EAGVAQSPRYKIIEKRQSVAFWCNPISGHATLYWYQQILGQGPKLLIQFQNNGVVDDSQLPKDRFSAERLKGVDSTLKIQPAKLEDSAVYLCASSHIGLAGGPEELFFGEGSRLTVL.

This chain uses TRBV4-1 with TRBJ1-5; D is ambiguous. The germline V gene encodes CDR1 MGHRA and CDR2 YSYEKL. V was shortened by 3 bases and J by 4 bases, with 4 bases between the two germline ends. CDR3 length equals 12 residues. CDR3 in amino acids: CASSHQNQPQHF. The CDR3 DNA is TGCGCCAGCAGCCACCAAAATCAGCCCCAGCATTTT.

This clone was observed a few times. The chain is built from TRBV24-1 and TRBJ2-3, with D maybe TRBD2 (6 bases). Germline CDR1 is KGHDR and CDR2 is SFDVKD. V lost 1 base and J 6 bases, leaving 16 bases between the germline ends. The CDR3 has 16 amino acids. CDR3 residues: CATSDLQFGGWDTQYF. CDR3 sequence (DNA): TGTGCCACCAGTGATTTACAATTCGGGGGTTGGGATACGCAGTATTTT.

The chain has TRBV28 and TRBJ1-5; D is perhaps TRBD1 (6 bases). Germline V lookup: CDR1 MDHEN, CDR2 SYDVKM. The CDR3 is made up of 13 amino acids. V was cut by 3 bases and J by 5 bases, with 8 bases left in between. This chain's CDR3 is CASSFPGDQPQHF. CDR3 DNA: TGTGCCAGCAGTTTCCCAGGGGATCAGCCCCAGCATTTT.

This clone was counted once. J is TRBJ1-2 and V is TRBV27, with no clear D. This CDR3 comprises 10 residues. Deletions cut 7 bases from V and 5 bases from J, with 5 bases between. Per the germline V gene, CDR1 is MNHEY and CDR2 is SMNVEV (reference sequence). This CDR3 is CASTPYGYTF. The CDR3 region has the DNA TGTGCCAGCACCCCATATGGCTACACCTTC.

The chain recombines TRBV7-2 with TRBJ2-3, with 8 bases matching TRBD2. Germline V gene sequence: CDR1 SGHTA, CDR2 FQGNSA. The CDR3 totals 15 residues. V lost 5 bases, J lost 7 bases, and 11 bases stayed unmatched. The CDR3 protein is CASSPGGDFGYTQYF. The CDR3 DNA is TGTGCCAGCAGCCCCGGGGGGGACTTCGGGTATACGCAGTATTTT.

The J gene is TRBJ1-1, the V gene TRBV12-3 or TRBV12-4; D remains ambiguous. This CDR3 is built from 12 residues. Trimming cost V 4 bases and J 1 base, with 4 bases left between them. Written as DNA, the CDR3 is TGTGCCAGCAGTTCGGGGAACACTGAAGCTTTCTTT. Amino acid sequence: CASSSGNTEAFF.